This TCR beta chain was obtained from a study of response to subunit inactivated influenza vaccine. Study results and limitations: Authors suggested that a seasonal influenza vaccination recruits few new T cells each time.

The CDR3 has 12 amino acids. The germline V gene encodes CDR1 GTSNPN and CDR2 SVGIG (reference sequence). V dropped 3 bases and J dropped 6 bases, with 10 bases sitting between them. As to this clonotype: Its antigen is not known.

TCRdb itself ran the RT-PCR reads through MiXCR, one entry per CDR3 protein. The sample lists about 650,000 distinct CDR3 sequences; more than 15% were seen once. Sequencing was performed on PBMCs from blood, taken about 12 days after vaccination. This chain connects TRBV30 to TRBJ2-3; D is uncertain. This clonotype was obtained from a man over 45 who received an inactivated influenza vaccine. The DNA for the CDR3 is TGTGCCTGGAGCCTTTTTCGGGATACGCAGTATTTT. Amino acid sequence: CAWSLFRDTQYF. The full variable domain, with the rest looked up from reference TRBV30 and TRBJ2-3, is SQTIHQWPATLVQPVGSPLSLECTVEGTSNPNLYWYRQAAGRGLQLLFYSVGIGQISSEVPQNLSASRPQDRQFILSSKKLLLSDSGFYLCAWSLFRDTQYFGPGTRLTVL.